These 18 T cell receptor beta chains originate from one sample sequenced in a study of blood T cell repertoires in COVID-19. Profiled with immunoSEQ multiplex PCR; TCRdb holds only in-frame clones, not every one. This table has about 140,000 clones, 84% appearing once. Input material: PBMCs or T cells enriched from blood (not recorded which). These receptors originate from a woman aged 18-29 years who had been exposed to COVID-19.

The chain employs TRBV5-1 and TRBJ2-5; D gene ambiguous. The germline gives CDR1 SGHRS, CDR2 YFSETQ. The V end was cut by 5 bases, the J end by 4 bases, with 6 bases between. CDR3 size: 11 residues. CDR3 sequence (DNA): TGCGCCAGCAGTACATCAGAGACCCAGTACTTC. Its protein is CASSTSETQYF.

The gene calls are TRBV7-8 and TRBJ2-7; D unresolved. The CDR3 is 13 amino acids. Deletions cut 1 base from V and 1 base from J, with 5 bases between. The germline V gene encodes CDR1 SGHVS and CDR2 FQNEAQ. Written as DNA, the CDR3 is TGTGCCAGCAGCTTAGACGGGTCCTACGAGCAGTACTTC. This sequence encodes CASSLDGSYEQYF.

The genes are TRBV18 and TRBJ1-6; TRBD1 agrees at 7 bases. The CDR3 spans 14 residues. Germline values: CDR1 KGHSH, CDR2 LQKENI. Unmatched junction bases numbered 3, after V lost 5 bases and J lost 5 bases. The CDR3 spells CASSTTGDNSPLHF. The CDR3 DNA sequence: TGTGCCAGCTCAACTACAGGGGATAATTCACCCCTCCACTTT. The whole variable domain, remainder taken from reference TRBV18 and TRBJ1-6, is NAGVMQNPRHLVRRRGQEARLRCSPMKGHSHVYWYRQLPEEGLKFMVYLQKENIIDESGMPKERFSAEFPKEGPSILRIQQVVRGDSAAYFCASSTTGDNSPLHFGNGTRLTVT.

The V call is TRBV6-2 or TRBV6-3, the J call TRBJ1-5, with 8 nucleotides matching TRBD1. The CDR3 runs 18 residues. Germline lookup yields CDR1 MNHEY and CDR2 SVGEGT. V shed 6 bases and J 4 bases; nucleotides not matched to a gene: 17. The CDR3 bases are TGTGCCAGCAGCCACAGGACAGGGACGTTCTTCGGGAATCAGCCCCAGCATTTT. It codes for CASSHRTGTFFGNQPQHF.

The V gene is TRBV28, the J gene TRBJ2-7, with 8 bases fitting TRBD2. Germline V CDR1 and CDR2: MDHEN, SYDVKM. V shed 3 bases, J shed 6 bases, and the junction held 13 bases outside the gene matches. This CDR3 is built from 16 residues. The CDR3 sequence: CASSFREGRSRVEQYF. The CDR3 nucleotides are TGTGCCAGCAGTTTTCGGGAGGGACGGAGTAGGGTCGAGCAGTACTTC.

The CDR3 DNA is TGTGCCAGCAGCTCCGACAGTCTCTCTGGAAACACCATATATTTT. Translating gives CASSSDSLSGNTIYF. This chain links TRBV7-9 with TRBJ1-3; D possibly corresponds to TRBD1 (5 bases). In germline, CDR1 is SEHNR, CDR2 FQNEAQ (reference sequence). Trimming removed 4 bases at V and 0 bases at J, with 10 bases between. The CDR3 totals 15 residues.

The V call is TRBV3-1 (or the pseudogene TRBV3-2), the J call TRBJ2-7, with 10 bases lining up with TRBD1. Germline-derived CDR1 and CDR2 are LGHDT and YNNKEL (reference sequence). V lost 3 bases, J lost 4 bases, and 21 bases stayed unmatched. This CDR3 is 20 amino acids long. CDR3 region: CASSQYRAGRAGQGFYEQYF. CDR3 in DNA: TGTGCCAGCAGCCAGTATAGAGCGGGCAGGGCGGGACAGGGGTTTTACGAGCAGTACTTC.

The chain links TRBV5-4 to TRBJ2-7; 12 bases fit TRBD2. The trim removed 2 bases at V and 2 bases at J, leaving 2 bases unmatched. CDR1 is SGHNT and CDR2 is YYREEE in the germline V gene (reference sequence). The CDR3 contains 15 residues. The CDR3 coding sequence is TGTGCCAGCAGCTTCCTAGCGGGAGGGACCTACGAGCAGTACTTC. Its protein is CASSFLAGGTYEQYF.

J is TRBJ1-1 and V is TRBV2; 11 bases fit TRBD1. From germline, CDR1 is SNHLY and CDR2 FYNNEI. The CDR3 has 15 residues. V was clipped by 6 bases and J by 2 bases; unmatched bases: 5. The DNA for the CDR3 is TGTGCCAGCAGGAGGGACAGGGGGGGAAACACTGAAGCTTTCTTT. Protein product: CASRRDRGGNTEAFF.

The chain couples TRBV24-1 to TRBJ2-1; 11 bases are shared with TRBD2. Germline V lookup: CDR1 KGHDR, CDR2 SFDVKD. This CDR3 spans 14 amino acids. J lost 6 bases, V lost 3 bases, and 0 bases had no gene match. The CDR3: CATSDTSGSNEQFF. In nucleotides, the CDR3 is TGTGCCACCAGTGATACTAGCGGGAGCAATGAGCAGTTCTTC.

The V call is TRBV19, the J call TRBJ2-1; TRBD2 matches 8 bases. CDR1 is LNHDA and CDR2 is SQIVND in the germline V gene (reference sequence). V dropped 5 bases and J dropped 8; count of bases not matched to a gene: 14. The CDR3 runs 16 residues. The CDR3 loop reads CASSPRTSPGLYEQFF. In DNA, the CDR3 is TGTGCCAGTAGTCCCCGGACTAGCCCCGGTTTGTATGAGCAGTTCTTC. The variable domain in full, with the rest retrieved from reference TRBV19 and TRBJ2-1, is DGGITQSPKYLFRKEGQNVTLSCEQNLNHDAMYWYRQDPGQGLRLIYYSQIVNDFQKGDIAEGYSVSREKKESFPLTVTSAQKNPTAFYLCASSPRTSPGLYEQFFGPGTRLTVL.

The CDR3 region is CASSSGTGLNTQYF. For the CDR3, the DNA is TGTGCCAGCAGTAGCGGGACAGGGCTGAATACGCAGTATTTT. This chain links TRBV6-5 with TRBJ2-3; 9 nucleotides match TRBD1. After removal of 5 bases from V and 7 bases from J, the junction contained 7 bases not matched to a gene. Germline V lookup: CDR1 MNHEY, CDR2 SVGAGI. This CDR3 is 14 amino acids long.

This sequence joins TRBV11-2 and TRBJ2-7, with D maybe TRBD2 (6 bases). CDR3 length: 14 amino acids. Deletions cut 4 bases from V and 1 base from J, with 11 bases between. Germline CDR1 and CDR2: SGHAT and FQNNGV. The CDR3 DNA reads TGTGCCAGCAGCTCCACCGGACTATCCTACGAGCAGTACTTC. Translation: CASSSTGLSYEQYF. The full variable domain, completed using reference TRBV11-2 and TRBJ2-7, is EAGVAQSPRYKIIEKRQSVAFWCNPISGHATLYWYQQILGQGPKLLIQFQNNGVVDDSQLPKDRFSAERLKGVDSTLKIQPAKLEDSAVYLCASSSTGLSYEQYFGPGTRLTVT.

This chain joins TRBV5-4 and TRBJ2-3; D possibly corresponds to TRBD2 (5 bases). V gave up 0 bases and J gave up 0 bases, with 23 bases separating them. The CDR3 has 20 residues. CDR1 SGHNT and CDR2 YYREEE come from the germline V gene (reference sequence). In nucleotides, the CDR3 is TGTGCCAGCAGCTTGGCCATTGAGTTGTTAGCGCTGACTAGCACAGATACGCAGTATTTT. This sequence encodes CASSLAIELLALTSTDTQYF.

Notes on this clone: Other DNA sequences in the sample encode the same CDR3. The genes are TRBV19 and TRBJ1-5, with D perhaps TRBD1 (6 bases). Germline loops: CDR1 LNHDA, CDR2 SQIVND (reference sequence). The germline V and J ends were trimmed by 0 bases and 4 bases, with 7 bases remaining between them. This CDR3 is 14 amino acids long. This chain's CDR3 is CASSIDRGNQPQHF. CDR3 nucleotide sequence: TGTGCCAGTAGTATAGACAGGGGAAATCAGCCCCAGCATTTT.

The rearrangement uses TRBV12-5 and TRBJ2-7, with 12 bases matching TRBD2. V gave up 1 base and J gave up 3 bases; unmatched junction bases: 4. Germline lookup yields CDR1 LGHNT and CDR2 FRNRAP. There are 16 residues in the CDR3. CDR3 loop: CASGLGTSGTYYEQYF. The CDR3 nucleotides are TGTGCTAGTGGTTTGGGGACTAGCGGGACTTACTACGAGCAGTACTTC.

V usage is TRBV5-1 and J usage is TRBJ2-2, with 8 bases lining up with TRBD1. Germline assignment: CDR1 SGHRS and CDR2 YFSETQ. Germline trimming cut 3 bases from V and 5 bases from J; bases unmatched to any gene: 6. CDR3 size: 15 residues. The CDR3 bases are TGCGCCAGCAGCTGGGAAGACAGGGGAACCGGGGAGCTGTTTTTT. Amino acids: CASSWEDRGTGELFF.

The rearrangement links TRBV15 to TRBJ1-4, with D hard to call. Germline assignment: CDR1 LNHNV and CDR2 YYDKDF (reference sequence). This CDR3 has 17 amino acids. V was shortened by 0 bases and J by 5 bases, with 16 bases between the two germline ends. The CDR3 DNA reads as TGTGCCACCAGCAGAGATGAATTAAGGAGGGCGAATGAAAAACTGTTTTTT. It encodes CATSRDELRRANEKLFF.